This TCR beta chain was obtained from a study of blood T cell repertoires in COVID-19 (TCRdb year 2020). Turning to the overall study: Samples covering the acute and convalescent phases of COVID-19 were provided by collaborators in the United States, Italy and Spain. The prospective study material was composed of cDNA or gDNA derived from T cells, B-cell-depleted T cells, or PBMCs. Subjects who had been exposed to COVID-19, were actively infected with it, or had recovered from it provided the deeply sampled blood TCRbeta repertoires that made up the dataset. A freely available public database, intended as a resource for researchers studying the immune response to SARS-CoV-2, is where the repertoires were released. The samples were drawn from two sources: the first 160 participants of the ongoing ImmuneRACE study, and 1,200 or so subjects contributed by 6 global collaborators. A de-identified subject ID, COVID-19 status, age in years and sex were almost always included in the sample metadata. Where available, HLA class I and class II types were obtained from metadata supplied by the sample provider rather than from assay-based typing. On the study overall, not on this receptor specifically: How much clinical and demographic metadata was included differed by source and by participant, and the metadata was provided uncurated.

The collaborating institutions used their own protocols to collect whole blood in K2EDTA tubes. For TCRbeta analysis, collaborators shipped samples as frozen whole blood, isolated PBMCs, or DNA extracted from either of those sample types. The germline V gene (reference sequence) supplies CDR1 LNHDA and CDR2 SQIVND. V is clipped by 6 bases and J by 0 bases, and the sequence between their germline boundaries is 12 bases long. Measured from the cysteine to the phenylalanine, the CDR3 is 15 residues long. Of all the DNA, just the CDR3 is kept, 45 bases in frame from base 1. In regard to this clone: Its antigen remains unidentified. Base quality data are lacking; no much larger clone is found one base away.

TCRbeta CDR3 regions were amplified from genomic DNA using the immunoSEQ Assay, a bias-controlled multiplex PCR. In the authors' own workflow: Within the assay, amplification of reference gene primers was used to estimate how many nucleated cells each sample contained. Sequence reads were collapsed and filtered to measure the absolute abundance of every unique TCRbeta CDR3 rearrangement. Productive Simpson clonality was computed per sample as the square root of Simpson's diversity index over productive rearrangements. In its TCRdb copy, this immuneACCESS table keeps in-frame sequences only and misses some clones. Where compared with another copy, unresolved V genes explain less than half of these, and the others have no known cause. V and J calls and clone size are as listed in that table; D and trimming were resolved from the DNA. For this sample the table gives 270,000 or so clones, of which around 81% were detected only once. The top ten clones comprise around 3.2% of the sample.

The chain links TRBV19 with TRBJ1-3; no D gene can be assigned with confidence. The source of this sequence is a woman aged 55-69 years with active or convalescent COVID-19. Sequencing was carried out using peripheral blood. CDR3 reads: CASRRRAFSGNTIYF. The sequenced DNA is TGTGCCAGTAGGAGGAGGGCCTTCTCTGGAAACACCATATATTTT.